This TCR beta chain was retrieved from a study of OX40 agonist ivuxolimab in advanced cancers. At the level of the study: A mean age of roughly 66 years, range about 20 to 85, was recorded, and roughly 83% were male.

Germline CDR1 SGHAT, CDR2 FQNNGV. CDR3 length equals 17 residues. Trimming cost V 5 bases and J 7 bases, with 27 bases left between them. TCRdb's table, derived via immunoSEQ multiplex PCR, lists solely in-frame clones and lacks some. The table lists about 77,000 clones, 80% to 90% of them singletons. Sequenced material: CD4+ or CD8+ T cells sorted from blood, taken in a trial of the OX40 agonist ivuxolimab. The origin of this receptor is an adult with an advanced solid tumor such as melanoma, head and neck, liver or kidney cancer. The V call is TRBV11-2, the J call TRBJ2-7; maybe TRBD1 (5 bases). The CDR3, as DNA: TGTGCCAGCAGCCCCATAAAAGGTAGGGGCATTCTTCGGGAGCAGTACTTC. This gives the protein CASSPIKGRGILREQYF.